Presented here are 31 T cell receptor beta chains from one specimen sequenced in a study of cytomegalovirus exposure and HLA in healthy donors. Profiled with immunoSEQ multiplex PCR; TCRdb holds only in-frame clones, not every one. Of some 130,000 clones in the sample, 89% are singletons; the top ten hold over 1%. The sample was PBMCs. These receptors all come from a woman aged 18-35 years in good health and CMV-seronegative.

The chain employs TRBV13 and TRBJ2-5, with TRBD1 as a possible D gene (6 bases). CDR1 is PRHDT and CDR2 is FYEKMQ in the germline V gene (reference sequence). V was clipped by 6 bases and J by 2 bases, with 16 bases between them. This CDR3 spans 15 amino acids. The CDR3 region is CASRLYMRGQETQYF. DNA for the CDR3: TGTGCCAGCAGATTGTACATGAGGGGGCAAGAGACCCAGTACTTC.

The V call is TRBV9, the J call TRBJ2-7, with TRBD1 matching over 7 bases. J was trimmed by 7 bases and V by 4 bases; bases with no gene match: 14. This CDR3 comprises 15 residues. CDR1 is SGDLS and CDR2 is YYNGEE in the germline V gene. The CDR3 DNA is TGTGCCAGCAGCCCGAGACAGGGTGGGTCAGAGGAGCAGTACTTC. Protein: CASSPRQGGSEEQYF.

The chain joins TRBV29-1 to TRBJ1-2, with D uncertain. Trimming stripped 0 bases from V and 2 bases from J, with 7 bases between. Looked up from germline, CDR1 is SQVTM and CDR2 is ANQGSEA. The CDR3 has 13 residues. CDR3 in amino acids: CSVEDTANYGYTF. In DNA, the CDR3 is TGCAGCGTTGAAGATACAGCCAACTATGGCTACACCTTC. Full variable domain (remainder filled in from reference TRBV29-1 and TRBJ1-2): SAVISQKPSRDICQRGTSLTIQCQVDSQVTMMFWYRQQPGQSLTLIATANQGSEATYESGFVIDKFPISRPNLTFSTLTVSNMSPEDSSIYLCSVEDTANYGYTFGSGTRLTVV.

The chain employs TRBV6-1 and TRBJ1-1; D remains ambiguous. Trimming took off 5 bases at V and 2 bases at J, with 9 bases between the two ends. The germline V gene encodes CDR1 MNHNS and CDR2 SASEGT. The length of the CDR3 is 13 residues. CDR3 sequence (DNA): TGTGCCAGCAGTCTTCCAGGAAACACTGAAGCTTTCTTT. As protein: CASSLPGNTEAFF.

The chain is built from TRBV6-5 and TRBJ1-5; weak D call: TRBD1 (5 bases). The V and J ends lost 2 bases and 8 bases respectively, with 16 bases between them. Germline assignment: CDR1 MNHEY and CDR2 SVGAGI. The CDR3 consists of 15 residues. CDR3 DNA sequence: TGTGCCAGCAGTTACCCGGGAGGGACCCAGGAGCCCCAGCATTTT. This sequence encodes CASSYPGGTQEPQHF.

This clone was recorded only once. The J gene is TRBJ2-7, the V gene TRBV19; maybe TRBD2 (6 bases). The germline V and J ends were trimmed by 5 bases and 6 bases, with 17 bases remaining between them. Germline V gene sequence: CDR1 LNHDA, CDR2 SQIVND (reference sequence). The CDR3 totals 14 residues. The CDR3: CASSLGTQAFEQYF. The CDR3 nucleotides are TGTGCCAGTAGTCTCGGGACTCAGGCCTTCGAGCAGTACTTC.

The J gene is TRBJ2-5, the V gene TRBV27; TRBD2 agrees at 9 bases. The CDR3 sequence is 15 residues long. The ends lost 4 bases at V and 5 bases at J; junction bases unmatched: 8. Germline V CDR1 and CDR2: MNHEY, SMNVEV (reference sequence). The CDR3 reads CASSYASGVLETQYF. As DNA, the CDR3 is TGTGCCAGCAGTTACGCTAGCGGGGTTCTTGAGACCCAGTACTTC.

As DNA, the CDR3 is TGTGCCAGCAGACTTAGGGGGCCTGGAGAAAAACTGTTTTTT. Amino acids: CASRLRGPGEKLFF. The rearrangement joins TRBV7-8 to TRBJ1-4, with 7 bases matching TRBD1. Germline V lookup: CDR1 SGHVS, CDR2 FQNEAQ. This CDR3 comprises 14 residues. The V and J ends lost 6 bases and 8 bases, in that order; junction bases with no gene match: 9.

The gene calls are TRBV12-2 and TRBJ1-6; the table's D call, TRBD1, has no DNA check behind it. TRBV12-2 is described as a pseudogene. This CDR3 contains 15 residues. The DNA of the CDR3 is TGTGCAAGTCGCTTAGCGGACAGGTTGGATTCACCCCTCCACTTT. Amino acids: CASRLADRLDSPLHF.

This chain links TRBV4-2 with TRBJ2-3, with 8 nucleotides matching TRBD2. Per the germline V gene, CDR1 is LGHNA and CDR2 is YNFKEQ. The CDR3 runs to 15 residues. V was clipped by 5 bases and J by 0 bases; unmatched bases: 4. CDR3 coding DNA: TGTGCCAGCAGCGCACTAGCGGCTAGCACAGATACGCAGTATTTT. Protein product: CASSALAASTDTQYF.

The rearrangement uses TRBV5-4 and TRBJ1-2; 7 nucleotides line up with TRBD1. Germline V gene sequence: CDR1 SGHNT, CDR2 YYREEE (reference sequence). Trimming removed 3 bases from V and 7 bases from J; junction bases left unmatched: 6. The CDR3 covers 13 residues. As DNA, the CDR3 is TGTGCCAGCAGCTCCTGGGACAGATCTGGCTACACCTTC. Translated, it gives CASSSWDRSGYTF.

The rearrangement joins TRBV25-1 to TRBJ2-7, with D tentatively TRBD1 (5 bases). Germline CDR1 and CDR2: MGHDK and SYGVNS. The germline V and J ends were trimmed by 4 bases and 5 bases, with 12 bases remaining between them. This CDR3 has 13 amino acids. CDR3 DNA sequence: TGTGCCAGCAGTGTCAGGGTTGGGGACGAGCAGTACTTC. Its protein is CASSVRVGDEQYF.

V and J are TRBV13 and TRBJ2-7; 9 bases align to TRBD2. Germline V gene data show CDR1 as PRHDT and CDR2 as FYEKMQ (reference sequence). The ends lost 5 bases at V and 0 bases at J; junction bases unmatched: 17. The CDR3 is 19 amino acids. The CDR3 DNA reads as TGTGCCAGCAGCCCAACCCCGTACGGGAGCGGGGGGTTCTCCTACGAGCAGTACTTC. This codes for CASSPTPYGSGGFSYEQYF.

This clone showed up just a few times. The chain uses TRBV5-4 and TRBJ1-2, with D tentatively TRBD1 (5 bases). Germline assignment: CDR1 SGHNT and CDR2 YYREEE (reference sequence). Between the trimmed V and J ends, which lost 5 bases and 3 bases, there was a span of 17 bases. This CDR3 comprises 15 residues. The CDR3 sequence: CASRRAAGRDYGYTF. For the CDR3, the DNA is TGTGCCAGCAGACGCGCTGCGGGGCGAGACTATGGCTACACCTTC.

The V gene is TRBV5-4, the J gene TRBJ2-1, with D possibly TRBD1 on 6 matching bases. The ends were cut back, 4 bases at V and 4 bases at J, with 15 bases in the middle. The CDR3 consists of 15 residues. The germline gives CDR1 SGHNT, CDR2 YYREEE (reference sequence). In DNA form, the CDR3 reads TGTGCCAGCAGCGATCCAGGGGACACATACAATGAGCAGTTCTTC. Translating gives CASSDPGDTYNEQFF.

The chain uses TRBV7-3 and TRBJ1-6; the D gene is possibly TRBD1 (6 bases). Trimming left V 6 bases short and J 6 bases short, with 12 bases between. Germline CDR1 SGHTA, CDR2 FQGTGA. This CDR3 spans 14 amino acids. CDR3 bases: TGTGCCAGCAGTCTTGGACAGATTAATTCACCCCTCCACTTT. As protein: CASSLGQINSPLHF.

The V call is TRBV2, the J call TRBJ2-3, with D possibly TRBD2 on 6 matching bases. The CDR3 consists of 14 residues. CDR1 and CDR2 (germline): SNHLY, FYNNEI. Deletions cut 4 bases from V and 6 bases from J, with 14 bases between. CDR3 DNA: TGTGCCAGCAGTGTAACCGACGCGGGGGATACGCAGTATTTT. This translates into CASSVTDAGDTQYF.

The chain employs TRBV6-5 and TRBJ1-1; D possibly corresponds to TRBD1 (6 bases). With 8 bases removed from V and 1 base from J, the gap between germline ends came to 11 bases. This CDR3 spans 13 amino acids. Germline assignment: CDR1 MNHEY and CDR2 SVGAGI. The CDR3 region has the DNA TGTGCCAGCGGAGGGGGGGGGAACACTGAAGCTTTCTTT. Translating gives CASGGGGNTEAFF.

The chain employs TRBV29-1 and TRBJ2-7; 9 bases line up with TRBD1. CDR1 and CDR2 from the germline V gene are SQVTM and ANQGSEA. The CDR3 length is 14 residues. V shed 3 bases and J 4 bases; nucleotides not matched to a gene: 7. The CDR3 reads CSVDVGTGPYEQYF. The CDR3 coding sequence is TGCAGCGTTGATGTTGGGACAGGGCCTTACGAGCAGTACTTC.

The chain recombines TRBV28 with TRBJ1-5; 10 nucleotides agree with TRBD1. The trim removed 8 bases at V and 9 bases at J, leaving 16 bases unmatched. The CDR3 contains 16 residues. Per the germline V gene, CDR1 is MDHEN and CDR2 is SYDVKM. CDR3 nucleotide sequence: TGTGCCAGCTTCGGGACAGGGGCACTTCAACCGGGGCCCCAGCATTTT. It yields the protein CASFGTGALQPGPQHF.

The chain uses TRBV5-1 and TRBJ1-1; the match to TRBD1 covers 8 bases. The CDR3 spans 13 residues. V shed 0 bases and J 8 bases; nucleotides not matched to a gene: 3. Germline V gene sequence: CDR1 SGHRS, CDR2 YFSETQ. The CDR3 nucleotides read TGCGCCAGCAGCTTGGCAGGGGGCGGGGAAGCTTTCTTT. Its translation is CASSLAGGGEAFF.

The chain joins TRBV19 to TRBJ2-2, with D perhaps matching TRBD1 (6 bases). Germline V CDR1 and CDR2: LNHDA, SQIVND (reference sequence). Trimming stripped 4 bases from V and 6 bases from J, with 6 bases between. This CDR3 is 12 amino acids long. The DNA for the CDR3 is TGTGCCAGTAGTACAGGGGCCGGGGAGCTGTTTTTT. Translation gives CASSTGAGELFF.

This rearrangement joins TRBV5-1 to TRBJ2-1, with unresolved D. The germline V gene has CDR1 SGHRS and CDR2 YFSETQ. V was trimmed by 0 bases and J by 0 bases, leaving 7 bases between them. The CDR3 has 15 residues. The CDR3 coding sequence is TGCGCCAGCAGCTTGGCGCAGGCCTCCTACAATGAGCAGTTCTTC. It translates to CASSLAQASYNEQFF.

V and J are TRBV9 and TRBJ1-3; possible D gene TRBD1, 5 bases. The CDR3 is 15 residues long. V lost 3 bases, J lost 2 bases, and 12 bases lay in between. Per germline, CDR1 SGDLS and CDR2 YYNGEE. The CDR3 sequence is CASSAGGRAGNTIYF. The CDR3 coding sequence is TGTGCCAGCAGCGCGGGGGGTCGGGCTGGAAACACCATATATTTT.

This clone turned up a few times. The chain uses TRBV6-6 and TRBJ1-6; TRBD1 matches at 8 bases. Per the germline V gene, CDR1 is MNHNY and CDR2 is SVGAGI (reference sequence). The CDR3 spans 15 residues. The V and J ends lost 7 bases and 5 bases, in that order; junction bases with no gene match: 7. Here the CDR3 DNA reads TGTGCCAGCACCACGGACAGGGTCCATAATTCACCCCTCCACTTT. Translating gives CASTTDRVHNSPLHF.

Only one count was recorded for this clone. This sequence joins TRBV4-2 and TRBJ2-1; TRBD2 matches at 10 bases. Germline CDR1 is LGHNA and CDR2 is YNFKEQ. The ends lost 2 bases at V and 12 bases at J; junction bases unmatched: 13. This CDR3 has 16 residues. CDR3 sequence: CASSQPTGTSVGLQFF. In DNA, the CDR3 is TGTGCCAGCAGCCAACCTACCGGGACTAGCGTCGGTTTGCAGTTCTTC.

V gene TRBV6-5 combines with J gene TRBJ2-7; TRBD1 agrees at 8 bases. CDR3 length equals 14 residues. Germline V gene data show CDR1 as MNHEY and CDR2 as SVGAGI. The trim removed 7 bases at V and 4 bases at J, leaving 9 bases unmatched. CDR3 protein: CASTPGGWNYEQYF. The CDR3, as DNA: TGTGCCAGCACCCCAGGGGGCTGGAATTACGAGCAGTACTTC.

V and J are TRBV2 and TRBJ1-5, with D maybe TRBD1 (6 bases). Germline CDR1 reads SNHLY; CDR2 reads FYNNEI. The CDR3 has 18 residues. The ends were cut back, 7 bases at V and 1 base at J, with 23 bases in the middle. The CDR3 DNA sequence: TGTGCCAGCATCTCCACACTGAGGGACAAGGCCAGCAATCAGCCCCAGCATTTT. This gives the protein CASISTLRDKASNQPQHF. Together with reference TRBV2 and TRBJ1-5, the CDR3 gives the full variable domain: EPEVTQTPSHQVTQMGQEVILRCVPISNHLYFYWYRQILGQKVEFLVSFYNNEISEKSEIFDDQFSVERPDGSNFTLKIRSTKLEDSAMYFCASISTLRDKASNQPQHFGDGTRLSIL.

This chain links TRBV5-6 with TRBJ1-2, with 9 bases aligning to TRBD1. The germline CDR1 and CDR2 sequences are SGHDT and YYEEEE. CDR3 length: 15 residues. V shed 2 bases and J 5 bases; nucleotides not matched to a gene: 7. The CDR3 region is CASSFQGQGRYGYTF. CDR3 in DNA: TGTGCCAGCAGCTTTCAGGGACAGGGAAGATATGGCTACACCTTC.

The chain links TRBV5-1 to TRBJ1-1, with D possibly matching TRBD1 (5 bases). The CDR3 loop spans 13 amino acids. V was trimmed by 4 bases and J by 3 bases, leaving 10 bases between them. CDR1 is SGHRS, CDR2 YFSETQ, per germline. In nucleotides, the CDR3 is TGCGCCAGCAGCAGTGGGGCAGACACTGAAGCTTTCTTT. The encoded protein is CASSSGADTEAFF.

The sample holds one count of this clone. This chain uses TRBV5-1 with TRBJ2-5, with D possibly TRBD2 on 6 matching bases. The CDR3 contains 17 residues. Germline CDR1 and CDR2: SGHRS and YFSETQ. V was pared by 4 bases and J by 7 bases, with 26 bases between. CDR3 residues: CASSLPFGDPMEGTQYF. The DNA of the CDR3 is TGCGCCAGCAGCCTCCCATTCGGGGACCCCATGGAGGGGACCCAGTACTTC.